The 3 T cell receptor beta chains below were found in one sample sequenced in a study of identical twins (TCRdb year 2016). Library generation was performed with 5' RACE. Sequencing was carried out with an Illumina HiSeq 2000. The public reads were reprocessed in TCRdb via fastp at Q25 and MiXCR, keeping in-frame beta chains. One record per CDR3 amino acid sequence lists the most common genes and DNA. The sample records roughly 720,000 distinct CDR3 sequences, 15% to 20% of which are singletons. The ten largest clones take up less than 15% of the sample. The same sample was also studied in work on T cells expressing NK-cell markers.

The material sequenced was PBMCs. All receptors come from a woman younger than 35 in good health.

There are a few counts of this clonotype. The rearrangement joins TRBV11-2 to TRBJ2-1; 13 bases map to TRBD2. CDR1 is SGHAT and CDR2 is FQNNGV in the germline V gene. The length of the CDR3 is 16 residues. With V trimmed by 4 bases and J by 6 bases, 6 bases remained unmatched. The CDR3 is CASSSPGLAGSNEQFF. CDR3 coding DNA: TGTGCCAGCAGCTCACCGGGACTAGCGGGATCCAATGAGCAGTTCTTC.

The genes are TRBV12-3 or TRBV12-4 and TRBJ2-7; D gene uncertain. The CDR3 is 16 amino acids. Trimming shortened V by 6 bases and J by 7 bases, and 25 bases separated the two germline ends. DNA for the CDR3: TGTGCCAGCAGCCCCGTCCTTTATCGTGTCGGTGGTGAGCAGTACTTC. This translates into CASSPVLYRVGGEQYF.

This clonotype was observed a handful of times. V and J are TRBV7-2 and TRBJ1-5, with D uncertain. There are 13 residues in the CDR3. The germline V and J ends were trimmed by 3 bases and 3 bases, with 6 bases remaining between them. Per germline, CDR1 SGHTA and CDR2 FQGNSA. The CDR3 region is CASSFRPNQPQHF. As DNA, the CDR3 is TGTGCCAGCAGCTTTCGTCCCAATCAGCCCCAGCATTTT.